The 7 T cell receptor beta chains in this list originate from one sample, sequenced in a study of T-cell memory formation after mild COVID-19. TCRdb processed the 5' RACE reads anew with MiXCR; each CDR3 protein has one entry. The sample lists around 420,000 distinct CDR3 sequences; 20% to 25% were seen once. Sequencing input: PBMCs or a T cell subset sorted from them (not recorded which). All receptors come from an adult woman who had mild COVID-19 (a few samples of this study predate the infection). Cell type and time point are not known.

This clonotype was detected only a few times. This chain joins TRBV7-3 and TRBJ2-6; 7 bases map to TRBD2. The CDR3 is 16 amino acids. CDR1 and CDR2 (germline): SGHTA, FQGTGA. V gave up 5 bases and J gave up 4 bases; unmatched junction bases: 8. The DNA of the CDR3 is TGTGCCAGCAGCCCGGGACTACCGCCGGGGGCCAACGTCCTGACTTTC. Translation gives CASSPGLPPGANVLTF.

This clonotype was seen more than once but under ten times. The J gene is TRBJ2-1, the V gene TRBV15, with 12 nucleotides matching TRBD2. Germline V gives CDR1 LNHNV, CDR2 YYDKDF (reference sequence). V was pared by 4 bases and J by 9 bases, with 7 bases of the junction left unmatched. CDR3 length: 15 residues. Here the CDR3 reads CATSIRLAGEFEQFF. In nucleotides, the CDR3 is TGTGCCACCAGCATTCGACTAGCGGGAGAATTTGAGCAGTTCTTC.

V usage is TRBV2 and J usage is TRBJ1-1; 8 bases fit TRBD1. Germline CDR1 SNHLY, CDR2 FYNNEI. The junction had 6 bases not matched to a gene; V was cut back by 6 bases and J by 0 bases. The CDR3 contains 15 residues. CDR3 sequence (DNA): TGTGCCAGCAGAGCTCGACAGGGGATGAACACTGAAGCTTTCTTT. This encodes CASRARQGMNTEAFF.

The chain joins TRBV29-1 to TRBJ2-5; 12 bases align to TRBD2. J was trimmed by 5 bases and V by 5 bases; bases with no gene match: 9. This CDR3 is built from 15 residues. Germline loops: CDR1 SQVTM, CDR2 ANQGSEA. The CDR3 DNA is TGCAGCGTTAGGCTAGCGGGAGGGCCTAAGGAGACCCAGTACTTC. Translated: CSVRLAGGPKETQYF.

This clonotype was seen a few times. The rearrangement uses TRBV7-2 and TRBJ2-7; 10 bases are shared with TRBD2. The ends lost 2 bases at V and 4 bases at J; junction bases unmatched: 8. This CDR3 spans 16 amino acids. The germline gives CDR1 SGHTA, CDR2 FQGNSA. The CDR3 protein is CASSLSSGSGRYEQYF. CDR3 in DNA: TGTGCCAGCAGCTTATCTAGCGGGAGCGGTAGATACGAGCAGTACTTC.

This chain connects TRBV12-3 or TRBV12-4 to TRBJ1-2; D is ambiguous. This CDR3 has 13 amino acids. V gave up 6 bases and J gave up 0 bases, with 8 bases separating them. The CDR3 here is CASSPQTNYGYTF. CDR3 coding DNA: TGTGCCAGCAGCCCCCAAACTAACTATGGCTACACCTTC.

This clonotype was detected only a few times. The chain joins TRBV20-1 to TRBJ1-1, with a weak D call TRBD1 (5 bases). Trimming removed 3 bases at V and 3 bases at J, with 11 bases between. Germline V gene sequence: CDR1 DFQATT, CDR2 SNEGSKA (reference sequence). The CDR3 totals 13 residues. The CDR3 region has the DNA TGCAGTGCTAGTTTGGGCAGGGACACTGAAGCTTTCTTT. Protein sequence: CSASLGRDTEAFF.